The sequence of this T cell receptor (beta chain) was determined in a study of blood T cells in healthy people across ages. General study findings and limits: The study found TCR beta diversity correlated strongly with naive T cell percentage.

With regard to this clonotype: Its antigen is currently unknown.

Healthy Caucasians from Russia aged about 6 to 95 served as donors. J gave up 8 bases and V 4 bases, and 5 bases lay outside the gene matches. The CDR3 is 12 amino acids. Looked up from germline, CDR1 is SGHTS and CDR2 is YDEGEE. A second about 7 to 12 cycle PCR used barcoded and J-beta primers. TCRdb analysed the 5' RACE reads with MiXCR anew, one entry per CDR3 protein. The repertoire holds hundreds of thousands of distinct CDR3 sequences, 58% seen once, with around 22% in the top ten. Input material: blood. The chain has TRBV5-8 and TRBJ1-1, with 7 bases lining up with TRBD1. The sequence was collected from a man younger than 40 in good health. This CDR3 reads CASSIRDREAFF. CDR3 nucleotide sequence: TGTGCCAGCAGCATCCGGGACAGAGAAGCTTTCTTT.